This T cell receptor (beta chain) is from a study of identifying expanded T cells in peripheral blood. Collection occurred without any documented infections or immune events in donors. Trimming cost V 2 bases and J 3 bases, with 11 bases left between them. Germline CDR1 MDHEN, CDR2 SYDVKM. The length of the CDR3 is 15 residues. Regarding this clone: Its antigen remains unidentified.

TCRdb's table, derived via immunoSEQ multiplex PCR, lists solely in-frame clones and lacks some. Altogether approximately 59,000 clones are present, approximately 89% being singletons, with the ten largest covering 3% to 4.5%. Study-wide findings and caveats: Differentially abundant clones: around 1.2 between replicates, 16.4 at roughly 13 days, less than 25 at four. Across healthy donors, higher total template counts meant significantly greater approximately 2-week count variance.

This clonotype was sampled from a person aged 18-69 years in good health. Sequencing was done on a sample of blood. J is TRBJ1-5 and V is TRBV28; a weak D match, TRBD1 (5 bases). CDR3 region: CASSLGAGYNQPQHF. In nucleotides, the CDR3 is TGTGCCAGCAGTTTAGGGGCAGGTTACAATCAGCCCCAGCATTTT.